This TCR beta chain was identified during a study of beta chain features in type 1 diabetes. Study information: Healthy donors resembled patients in age, gender and cell yields. Sorted cells from all samples, numbering 95 million to 140 million, were examined. Study-wide results and caveats: Moderate yet significant TCRB CDR3 shortening was seen in Type 1 diabetes patients in all four CD4+ subsets. There were fewer insertions and more deletions at the VDJ junctions of type 1 diabetes patients.

Expressed TCRB transcripts got sequenced, as all isolated RNA was reverse transcribed. The assay was immunoSEQ multiplex PCR, and TCRdb's table has in-frame clones only and misses some. Among more than 300,000 clones listed, roughly 16% were seen once. Concerning this clone itself: The antigen is unknown.

The sequenced sample was naive CD4+ T cells from blood. This sequence was found in a woman younger than 35 in good health.

CDR3 residues: CASRYTVNTEAFF. For the CDR3, the DNA is TGTGCCAGCAGGTACACAGTGAACACTGAAGCTTTCTTT. The chain couples TRBV6-5 to TRBJ1-1; unclear D gene. The germline V gene encodes CDR1 MNHEY and CDR2 SVGAGI. The CDR3 spans 13 residues. The ends were cut back, 6 bases at V and 0 bases at J, with 8 bases in the middle.